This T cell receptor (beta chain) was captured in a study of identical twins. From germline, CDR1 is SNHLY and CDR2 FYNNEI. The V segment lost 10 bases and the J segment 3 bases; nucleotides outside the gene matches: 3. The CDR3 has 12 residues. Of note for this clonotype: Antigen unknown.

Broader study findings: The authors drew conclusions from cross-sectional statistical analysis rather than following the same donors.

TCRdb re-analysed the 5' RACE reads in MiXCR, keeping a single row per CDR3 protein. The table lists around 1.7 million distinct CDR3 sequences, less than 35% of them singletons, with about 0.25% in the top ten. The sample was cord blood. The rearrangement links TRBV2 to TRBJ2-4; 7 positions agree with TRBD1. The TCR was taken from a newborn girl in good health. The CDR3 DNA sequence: TGTGCCACCGGGACAGTCAAAAACATTCAGTACTTC. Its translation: CATGTVKNIQYF.